Sequencing of this T cell receptor delta chain was carried out in a study of gamma delta lymphoproliferative disorders and STAT genes. CDR3 length: 28 residues. Germline CDR1 TSWWSYY, CDR2 QGS. Trimming at V came to 0 bases and at J to 0 bases, leaving 36 bases not matched to a gene. Genomic DNA from isolated PBMCs served as the sequencing template. TCRdb called clones from the multiplex PCR reads again using CATT. The table shows about 920 delta-chain clones, with 2% to 2.5% occurring only once. To note about this clone: Given a far larger clone just one base away, this is likely a sequencing read error. Other DNA variants within this sample encode the same CDR3.

The clonotype was recovered from a human donor in good health. The sequenced sample was blood. V is TRDV1 and J is TRDJ1; 11 bases fit TRDD3. The CDR3 region is CALGELEGPNSWPTITWGIRPNTDKLIF. DNA of the CDR3: TGTGCTCTTGGGGAACTAGAGGGACCTAATTCATGGCCTACAATAACTTGGGGGATACGCCCTAACACCGATAAACTCATCTTT.